Reported below is one T cell receptor beta chain. Its antigen is still unknown. Sequence at one end of the junction differs from germline and may be a read error. The CDR3 extends over 17 amino acids. The germline CDR1 and CDR2 sequences are SGDLS and YYNGEE. The data were obtained in a study of CD8 T cells in Susac syndrome. Peripheral blood CD8+ and CD4+ T cells were profiled by TCR beta sequencing. Isolation of CD8+ and CD4+ T cells was performed negatively, whereas enrichment of TEMRA cells was done by FACS. Study observations and caveats: The study's TCR sequencing and HLA analysis covered a relatively small number of individuals, and the study acknowledged this.

When the RNA was reverse transcribed, random hexamers were used with an input of about 0.45 to 1 ug. Coverage of TCR beta CDR3 amplification by immunoSEQ multiplex PCR extended to 54 Vbeta and 13 Jbeta. TCRdb re-derived calls from the immunoSEQ multiplex PCR reads in MiXCR, one entry per CDR3 protein. The sample lists more than 75,000 distinct CDR3 sequences, approximately 92% occurring once. This chain connects TRBV9 to TRBJ2-1, with TRBD1 matching over 7 bases. This receptor was taken from a human donor in good health. The sequencing sample was made of CD8+ T cells from PBMCs. The CDR3 DNA sequence: TGTGCCAGCAGCGCGCGAGACCGACAGGGACGCTACGATGAGCAGTTCTTC. It encodes CASSARDRQGRYDEQFF.